This T cell receptor (beta chain) stems from a study of blood T cell repertoires in COVID-19. The assay was immunoSEQ multiplex PCR, and TCRdb's table has in-frame clones only and misses some. This table has 150,000 or so clones, about 85% appearing once. This CDR3 is built from 13 residues. Germline CDR1 is MNHEY and CDR2 is SMNVEV (reference sequence). V was pared by 2 bases and J by 5 bases, with 9 bases between. Sequenced input: peripheral blood. The V call is TRBV27, the J call TRBJ1-1; D gene uncertain. The clonotype originates from a man aged 60-69 years with acute or convalescent COVID-19. CDR3 amino acids: CASSLAAGTEAFF. CDR3 sequence (DNA): TGTGCCAGCAGTTTAGCTGCGGGGACTGAAGCTTTCTTT.